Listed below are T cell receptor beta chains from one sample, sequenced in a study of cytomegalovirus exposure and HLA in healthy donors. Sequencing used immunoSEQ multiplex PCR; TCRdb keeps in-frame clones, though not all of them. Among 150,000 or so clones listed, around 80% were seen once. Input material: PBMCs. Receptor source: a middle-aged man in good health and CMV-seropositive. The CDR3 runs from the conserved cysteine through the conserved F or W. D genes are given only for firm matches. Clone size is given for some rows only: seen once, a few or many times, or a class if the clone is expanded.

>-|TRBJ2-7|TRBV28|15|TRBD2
TGTGCCAGCAGCGGACTAGCGGGAGCACCATCCGAGCAGTACTTC
CASSGLAGAPSEQYF
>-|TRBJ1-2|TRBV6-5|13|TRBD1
TGTGCCAGCAGTGCTGACAGGGGTAGGGGCTACACCTTC
CASSADRGRGYTF
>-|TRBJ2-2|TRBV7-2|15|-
TGTGCCAGCAGACCCCGTGCCGGGGTCGCCGGGGAGCTGTTTTTT
CASRPRAGVAGELFF
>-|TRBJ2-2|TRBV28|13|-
TGTGCCAGCAGTTTAAGGGGCACCGGGGAGCTGTTTTTT
CASSLRGTGELFF
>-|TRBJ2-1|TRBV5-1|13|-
TGCGCCAGCAGCTTGGAAGGGAGAGGTGAGCAGTTCTTC
CASSLEGRGEQFF
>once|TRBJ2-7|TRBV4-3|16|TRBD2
TGCGCCAGCAGCCAAGAGCGGACTAGCGGACCCTATGAGCAGTACTTC
CASSQERTSGPYEQYF
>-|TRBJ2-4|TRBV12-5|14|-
TGTGCTAGTGGCCTCGGACACGGACAAAACATTCAGTACTTC
CASGLGHGQNIQYF
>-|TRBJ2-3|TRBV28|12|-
TGTGCCAGCAGTTTAAGGGTCGGGAAGCAGTATTTT
CASSLRVGKQYF
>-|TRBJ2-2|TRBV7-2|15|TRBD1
TGTGCCAGCAGCGTCCGGGACAGGGACACCGGGGAGCTGTTTTTT
CASSVRDRDTGELFF
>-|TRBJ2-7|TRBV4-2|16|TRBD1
TGTGCCAGCAGCCAAGATAGGGGGACAGGGGCCTACGAGCAGTACTTC
CASSQDRGTGAYEQYF
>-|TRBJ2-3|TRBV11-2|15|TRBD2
TGTGCCAGCAGCTACCTAGCGGGAACCCCAGATACGCAGTATTTT
CASSYLAGTPDTQYF
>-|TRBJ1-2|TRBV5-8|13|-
TGTGCCAGCAGCTTGTACCGAGATTATGGCTACACCTTC
CASSLYRDYGYTF
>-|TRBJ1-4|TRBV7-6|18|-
TGTGCCAGCAGCCCAAGGCAGGGGCGCCTAACAACTAATGAAAAACTGTTTTTT
CASSPRQGRLTTNEKLFF
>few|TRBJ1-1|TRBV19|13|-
TGTGCCAGTAGTTATCGACAGAACACTGAAGCTTTCTTT
CASSYRQNTEAFF
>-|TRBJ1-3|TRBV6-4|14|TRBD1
TGTGCCAGCAGAGACAGGGGGCGCGAAAACACCATATATTTT
CASRDRGRENTIYF
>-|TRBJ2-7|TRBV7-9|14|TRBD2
TGTGCCAGCAGCTCTTTAGCGGGAGGGTACGAGCAGTACTTC
CASSSLAGGYEQYF
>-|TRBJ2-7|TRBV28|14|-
TGTGCCAGCAGTTTGGCAGGGGGGTCCTACGAGCAGTACTTC
CASSLAGGSYEQYF
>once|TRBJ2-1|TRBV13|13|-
TGTGCCAGCAGCCTGGGCGATTACAATGAGCAGTTCTTC
CASSLGDYNEQFF
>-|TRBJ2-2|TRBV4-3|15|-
TGCGCCAGCAGCCAGACGTCAGGGGTCTCTGGGGAGCTGTTTTTT
CASSQTSGVSGELFF
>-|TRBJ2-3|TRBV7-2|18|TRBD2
TGTGCCAGCAGCTTAATGGGCGGGGCGGGAGGTATCACAGATACGCAGTATTTT
CASSLMGGAGGITDTQYF
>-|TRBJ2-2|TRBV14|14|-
TGTGCCAGCAGCCCTATAACCGGGTCCGGGGAGCTGTTTTTT
CASSPITGSGELFF
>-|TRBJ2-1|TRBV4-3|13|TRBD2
TGCGCCAGCAGCCAAAGACTAGCGGATGAGCAGTTCTTC
CASSQRLADEQFF
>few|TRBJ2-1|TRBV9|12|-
TGTGCCAGCAGCGTAGGCGGGTATGAGCAGTTCTTC
CASSVGGYEQFF
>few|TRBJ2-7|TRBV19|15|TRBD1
TGTGCCAGTAGTTCCGGACAGGGGTTCGCCTACGAGCAGTACTTC
CASSSGQGFAYEQYF
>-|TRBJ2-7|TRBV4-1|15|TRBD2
TGCGCCAGCAGCCCGATCGGGGGGGGAGGCTACGAGCAGTACTTC
CASSPIGGGGYEQYF
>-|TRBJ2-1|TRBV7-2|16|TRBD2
TGTGCCAGCAGCCTCTTCATAGCGGGAGGTCAGAATGAGCAGTTCTTC
CASSLFIAGGQNEQFF